The 26 T cell receptor beta chains below come from one sample, sequenced in a study of cytomegalovirus exposure and HLA in healthy donors. The PCR employed 60 Vbeta primers together with 13 Jbeta primers. Here immunoSEQ multiplex PCR was the method, and the copy in TCRdb shows in-frame clones only, minus some. This sample has tens of thousands of clones, with 55% to 70% found just once. Source material: PBMCs. These receptor sequences come from a boy aged 10-17 years in good health and CMV-seropositive.

V usage is TRBV7-3 and J usage is TRBJ2-1; a possible D gene is TRBD1 (6 bases). V was shortened by 1 base and J by 6 bases, with 13 bases between the two germline ends. CDR1 SGHTA and CDR2 FQGTGA come from the germline V gene. The CDR3 spans 15 residues. The CDR3 region has the DNA TGTGCCAGCAGCTTAATGGGGCAGGGGACCAATGAGCAGTTCTTC. It translates to CASSLMGQGTNEQFF.

This chain connects TRBV4-1 to TRBJ1-5; TRBD1 aligns across 9 bases. The CDR3 is made up of 17 amino acids. The trim removed 2 bases at V and 4 bases at J, leaving 9 bases unmatched. Germline lookup yields CDR1 MGHRA and CDR2 YSYEKL. Written as DNA, the CDR3 is TGCGCCAGCAGCCAATCATTGACAGGGGGTAAGAATCAGCCCCAGCATTTT. Protein: CASSQSLTGGKNQPQHF.

To note about this clone: Other DNA sequences in this sample translate to the same CDR3. CDR3 nucleotide sequence: TGCAGCGTTGAAGTCGGCGGCAACACTGAAGCTTTCTTT. Translation gives CSVEVGGNTEAFF. J is TRBJ1-1 and V is TRBV29-1; no firm D call. CDR3 size: 13 residues. Trimming cost V 1 base and J 2 bases, with 8 bases left between them. The germline V gene encodes CDR1 SQVTM and CDR2 ANQGSEA.

The V gene is TRBV6-1, the J gene TRBJ2-1; possibly TRBD1 for D (6 bases). This CDR3 has 14 residues. The germline V gene has CDR1 MNHNS and CDR2 SASEGT. Deletions cut 8 bases from V and 8 bases from J, with 19 bases between. Here the CDR3 DNA reads TGTGCCAGCGGCGGCCAGGGGAATTGGGATGAGCAGTTCTTC. The encoded protein is CASGGQGNWDEQFF.

This clone was counted only a few times. The same CDR3 arises from other DNA sequences in this sample as well. The chain carries TRBV6-5 and TRBJ2-2, with 7 bases matching TRBD1. V lost 6 bases to trimming and J lost 5 bases; unmatched junction nucleotides: 0. CDR1 MNHEY and CDR2 SVGAGI come from the germline V gene. CDR3 length: 12 residues. Written as DNA, the CDR3 is TGTGCCAGCAGCAGGGGGACCGGGGAGCTGTTTTTT. Translation: CASSRGTGELFF.

This sequence joins TRBV6-5 and TRBJ1-2; tentatively, D is TRBD1 (5 bases). The CDR3 has 12 residues. With 2 bases removed from V and 8 bases from J, the gap between germline ends came to 9 bases. The germline V gene has CDR1 MNHEY and CDR2 SVGAGI. CDR3 nucleotides: TGTGCCAGCAGTTACCAGGGAAACGGCTACACCTTC. As protein: CASSYQGNGYTF.

This clone has only a few counts. The J gene is TRBJ2-7, the V gene TRBV5-1; TRBD1 might be the D (5 bases). V lost 2 bases and J 5 bases, leaving 14 bases between the germline ends. The CDR3 consists of 14 residues. Per germline, CDR1 SGHRS and CDR2 YFSETQ. CDR3 sequence reads: CASSFGPKGNEQYF. CDR3 nucleotide sequence: TGCGCCAGCAGCTTCGGACCAAAGGGGAACGAGCAGTACTTC.

This clone was picked up a small number of times. The V gene is TRBV25-1, the J gene TRBJ1-6; no clear D gene. Germline V gene lookup returns CDR1 MGHDK and CDR2 SYGVNS. Deletions cut 8 bases from V and 7 bases from J, with 9 bases between. The CDR3 length is 12 residues. The CDR3 DNA follows: TGTGCCAGCCACCAGTTCAATTCACCCCTCCACTTT. Residues: CASHQFNSPLHF.

This clone appeared once. The chain links TRBV19 to TRBJ2-1; 8 bases fit TRBD1. The length of the CDR3 is 16 residues. CDR1 is LNHDA and CDR2 is SQIVND in the germline V gene (reference sequence). V was pared by 5 bases and J by 5 bases, with 11 bases of the junction left unmatched. CDR3 nucleotides: TGTGCCAGTAGTGCTCGTAGGACAGGGATTCACAATGAGCAGTTCTTC. Its translation: CASSARRTGIHNEQFF.

V gene TRBV2 combines with J gene TRBJ1-1; TRBD1 might be the D (5 bases). V lost 6 bases to trimming and J lost 5 bases, with 19 bases between them. This CDR3 region has 15 residues. Germline V gene lookup returns CDR1 SNHLY and CDR2 FYNNEI. The CDR3 bases are TGTGCCAGCAGCCAAGGCGGGGCTGGAAGAACTGAAGCTTTCTTT. This translates into CASSQGGAGRTEAFF.

This clone came up a few times. The gene calls are TRBV7-2 and TRBJ2-1; tentative D call: TRBD2 (5 bases). The V end lost 5 bases, the J end lost 5 bases, and 19 bases lay between the germline ends. This CDR3 has 16 amino acids. Germline V gene data show CDR1 as SGHTA and CDR2 as FQGNSA. CDR3 region: CASSRGRVLANNEQFF. The CDR3 DNA follows: TGTGCCAGCAGCCGCGGGCGGGTTTTAGCTAACAATGAGCAGTTCTTC. Using reference TRBV7-2 and TRBJ2-1 for the parts outside the CDR3, the full variable domain is GAGVSQSPSNKVTEKGKDVELRCDPISGHTALYWYRQSLGQGLEFLIYFQGNSAPDKSGLPSDRFSAERTGGSVSTLTIQRTQQEDSAVYLCASSRGRVLANNEQFFGPGTRLTVL.

The V call is TRBV30, the J call TRBJ2-1; 11 nucleotides align to TRBD2. CDR3 size: 14 residues. V shed 1 base and J 9 bases; nucleotides not matched to a gene: 5. Per germline, CDR1 GTSNPN and CDR2 SVGIG (reference sequence). CDR3 protein: CAWSDLAGGIEQFF. CDR3 in DNA: TGTGCCTGGAGTGACCTAGCGGGAGGCATTGAGCAGTTCTTC.

This sequence joins TRBV19 and TRBJ2-1; maybe TRBD1 (6 bases). V shed 4 bases and J shed 0 bases, with 10 bases lying between them. The CDR3 spans 15 residues. Germline V CDR1 and CDR2: LNHDA, SQIVND (reference sequence). CDR3 coding DNA: TGTGCCAGTAGTAATGGACAGAACTCCTACAATGAGCAGTTCTTC. Translation: CASSNGQNSYNEQFF.

This clone was seen a few times. The chain recombines TRBV6-1 with TRBJ1-1, with D possibly matching TRBD1 (5 bases). Per the germline V gene, CDR1 is MNHNS and CDR2 is SASEGT. CDR3 length: 13 residues. Trimming cost V 4 bases and J 0 bases, with 6 bases left between them. The CDR3 protein is CASSGQMNTEAFF. The CDR3 DNA follows: TGTGCCAGCAGTGGACAGATGAACACTGAAGCTTTCTTT.

This clone has more than one count but fewer than ten. The CDR3 loop is CASSIHTGSTEETQYF. The CDR3 nucleotides read TGTGCCAGTAGTATCCACACCGGGAGCACCGAGGAGACCCAGTACTTC. This chain uses TRBV19 with TRBJ2-5, with D perhaps matching TRBD2 (6 bases). Germline lookup yields CDR1 LNHDA and CDR2 SQIVND (reference sequence). The CDR3 totals 16 residues. V was clipped by 3 bases and J by 5 bases, with 19 bases between them.

This clone has a single count. The chain carries TRBV19 and TRBJ1-1; D unclear. This CDR3 region has 13 residues. Germline V gives CDR1 LNHDA, CDR2 SQIVND (reference sequence). V lost 3 bases and J lost 0, with 5 bases in between. Here the CDR3 reads CASSIGVNTEAFF. The CDR3 DNA sequence: TGTGCCAGTAGTATCGGGGTGAACACTGAAGCTTTCTTT.

The chain uses TRBV29-1 and TRBJ2-7; D might be TRBD2 (6 bases). Per germline, CDR1 SQVTM and CDR2 ANQGSEA. CDR3 size: 12 residues. V was cut by 6 bases and J by 0 bases, with 9 bases left in between. CDR3 nucleotide sequence: TGCAGCGTCGGCGGGATCTCCTACGAGCAGTACTTC. Translation: CSVGGISYEQYF.

Only one count was recorded for this clone. The junction differs from germline at one of its ends, possibly a read error. The chain combines TRBV2 with TRBJ1-2, with D perhaps matching TRBD1 (5 bases). The CDR3 is 14 amino acids. Germline loops: CDR1 SNHLY, CDR2 FYNNEI. The CDR3 region has the DNA TGTGCCAGCAGTGATTTTCAGGGATACGATGGCTACCCCTTC. This encodes CASSDFQGYDGYPF. The variable domain in full, completed from reference TRBV2 and TRBJ1-2, reads EPEVTQTPSHQVTQMGQEVILRCVPISNHLYFYWYRQILGQKVEFLVSFYNNEISEKSEIFDDQFSVERPDGSNFTLKIRSTKLEDSAMYFCASSDFQGYDGYPFGSGTRLTVV.

The chain combines TRBV21-1 with TRBJ2-4; the table assigns TRBD2, which was not confirmed against the DNA. TRBV21-1 is labeled a pseudogene. This CDR3 has 14 amino acids. In DNA form, the CDR3 reads TGTGCCAGCAGCAACTACGTGGCCAAAAACATTCAGTACTTC. Translated, it gives CASSNYVAKNIQYF.

This clone has more than one count but fewer than ten. The gene calls are TRBV27 and TRBJ2-7; TRBD2 might be the D (6 bases). Germline V gives CDR1 MNHEY, CDR2 SMNVEV (reference sequence). Trimming pared 5 bases from V and 3 bases from J, leaving 17 bases between. The CDR3 is made up of 15 amino acids. CDR3 sequence (DNA): TGTGCCAGCAGTATAGACGCCGGCGGGAACTACGAGCAGTACTTC. Amino acid sequence: CASSIDAGGNYEQYF.

CDR3 residues: CASRFRLQPQHF. CDR3 sequence (DNA): TGTGCCAGTAGGTTTAGACTGCAGCCCCAGCATTTT. This chain connects TRBV19 to TRBJ1-5; D is uncertain. The germline V gene encodes CDR1 LNHDA and CDR2 SQIVND (reference sequence). V was clipped by 6 bases and J by 7 bases, with 10 bases between them. The CDR3 runs to 12 residues.

The gene calls are TRBV6-1 and TRBJ1-2, with 7 bases aligning to TRBD1. The CDR3 length is 11 residues. Germline loops: CDR1 MNHNS, CDR2 SASEGT. Losses at the gene ends were 6 bases for V and 8 bases for J; bases not matched to a gene: 3. CDR3 in DNA: TGTGCCAGCAGCGCGGGACAGGGCTACACCTTC. This gives the protein CASSAGQGYTF.

The chain employs TRBV7-9 and TRBJ2-7; the D gene is possibly TRBD2 (6 bases). Germline CDR1 and CDR2: SEHNR and FQNEAQ (reference sequence). Trimming took off 4 bases at V and 3 bases at J, with 13 bases between the two ends. The CDR3 has 14 residues. The CDR3 is CASSSGTSVYEQYF. In DNA, the CDR3 is TGTGCCAGCAGCTCCGGGACTTCCGTCTACGAGCAGTACTTC.

In its sample, this clone was seen once. One junction end does not reproduce the germline sequence, and a read error may be involved. The V and J genes are TRBV4-3 and TRBJ1-5, with a weak D call TRBD1 (5 bases). The CDR3 runs to 13 residues. Germline values: CDR1 LGHNA, CDR2 YSLEER. The CDR3 sequence: CVSSQTGQGPQHF. The CDR3 region has the DNA TGCGTCAGCAGCCAAACAGGTCAGGGGCCCCAGCATTTT.

The chain has TRBV6-6 and TRBJ2-7; D is possibly TRBD2 (6 bases). Looked up from germline, CDR1 is MNHNY and CDR2 is SVGAGI (reference sequence). V lost 5 bases, J lost 6 bases, and 14 bases lay in between. The length of the CDR3 is 13 residues. CDR3 nucleotide sequence: TGTGCCAGCAGTCTGATCGGGGGAGGCGAGCAGTACTTC. As protein: CASSLIGGGEQYF.

The V gene is TRBV5-1, the J gene TRBJ1-4; D is perhaps TRBD1 (5 bases). This CDR3 is 16 amino acids long. Germline loops: CDR1 SGHRS, CDR2 YFSETQ. The V gene lost 0 bases and the J gene lost 0 bases, with 9 bases spanning the gap. CDR3 region: CASSLGQIATNEKLFF. Written as DNA, the CDR3 is TGCGCCAGCAGCTTGGGACAGATTGCAACTAATGAAAAACTGTTTTTT.